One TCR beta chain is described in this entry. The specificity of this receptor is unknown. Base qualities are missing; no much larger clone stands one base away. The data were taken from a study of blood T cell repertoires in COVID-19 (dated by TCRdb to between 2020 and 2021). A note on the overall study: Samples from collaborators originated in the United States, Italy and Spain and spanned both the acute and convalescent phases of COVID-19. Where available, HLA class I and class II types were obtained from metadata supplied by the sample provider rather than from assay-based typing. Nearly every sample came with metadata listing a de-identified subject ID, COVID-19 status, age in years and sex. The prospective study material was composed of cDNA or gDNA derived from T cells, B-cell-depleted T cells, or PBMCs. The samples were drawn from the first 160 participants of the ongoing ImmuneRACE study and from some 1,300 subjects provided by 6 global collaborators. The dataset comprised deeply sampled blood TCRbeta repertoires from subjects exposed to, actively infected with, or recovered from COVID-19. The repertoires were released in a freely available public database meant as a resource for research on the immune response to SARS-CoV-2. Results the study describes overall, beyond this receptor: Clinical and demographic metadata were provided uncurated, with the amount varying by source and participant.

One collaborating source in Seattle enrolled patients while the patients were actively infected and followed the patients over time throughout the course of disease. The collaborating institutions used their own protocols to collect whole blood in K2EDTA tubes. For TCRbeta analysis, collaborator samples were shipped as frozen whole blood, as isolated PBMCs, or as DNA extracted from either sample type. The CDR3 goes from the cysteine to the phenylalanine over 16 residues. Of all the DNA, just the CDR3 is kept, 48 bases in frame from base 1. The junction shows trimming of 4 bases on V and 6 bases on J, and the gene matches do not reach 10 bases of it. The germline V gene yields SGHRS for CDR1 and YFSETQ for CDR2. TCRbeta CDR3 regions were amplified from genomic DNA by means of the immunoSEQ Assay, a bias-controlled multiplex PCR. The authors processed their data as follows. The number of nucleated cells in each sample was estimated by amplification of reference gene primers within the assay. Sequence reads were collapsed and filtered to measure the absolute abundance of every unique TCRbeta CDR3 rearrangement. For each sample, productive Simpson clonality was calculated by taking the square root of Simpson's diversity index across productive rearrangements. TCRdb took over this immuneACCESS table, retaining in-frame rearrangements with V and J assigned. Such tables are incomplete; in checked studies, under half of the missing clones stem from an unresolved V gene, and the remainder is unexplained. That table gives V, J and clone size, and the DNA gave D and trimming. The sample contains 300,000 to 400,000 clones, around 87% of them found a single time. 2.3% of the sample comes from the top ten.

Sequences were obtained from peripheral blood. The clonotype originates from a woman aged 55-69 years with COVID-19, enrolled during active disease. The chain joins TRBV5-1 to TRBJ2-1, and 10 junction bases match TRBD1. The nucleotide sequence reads TGCGCCAGCAGCCATAATCCGGGACAGGGGCCCAATGAGCAGTTCTTC. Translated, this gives CASSHNPGQGPNEQFF.